One and the same sample provided the 28 T cell receptor beta chains below, sequenced in a study of shared clonotypes between healthy human individuals. Naive CD8 populations comprised CD45RO-negative cells positively selected for CCR7, excluding terminally differentiated effector memory CD45RA+ cells. Assay used: immunoSEQ multiplex PCR; TCRdb lists only in-frame clones, some missing. The repertoire consists of 1.5 million to 2.5 million clones, with approximately 95% occurring once and the leading ten covering 1% to 1.5%. The sequenced material came from naive CD8+ T cells sorted from blood. Receptors originate from a man younger than 30 in good health.

The chain employs TRBV10-1 and TRBJ2-1; no definite D call. The V gene lost 0 bases and the J gene lost 5 bases, with 8 bases spanning the gap. This CDR3 spans 14 amino acids. Germline V gene data show CDR1 as WNHNN and CDR2 as SYGVQD (reference sequence). CDR3 nucleotides: TGCGCCAGCAGTGAGTCCCCCGATAACAATGAGCAGTTCTTC. This codes for CASSESPDNNEQFF.

The CDR3 DNA reads as TGCGCCAGCAGCCAAGATCTAGCTTTCCAAGAGACCCAGTACTTC. It codes for CASSQDLAFQETQYF. The chain is built from TRBV4-1 and TRBJ2-5, with TRBD2 as a possible D gene (5 bases). The ends were cut back, 0 bases at V and 1 base at J, with 9 bases in the middle. The CDR3 has 15 amino acids. In germline, CDR1 is MGHRA, CDR2 YSYEKL.

The V and J genes are TRBV10-3 and TRBJ1-3; no firm D call. This CDR3 has 15 residues. Trimming stripped 6 bases from V and 0 bases from J, with 12 bases between. CDR1 and CDR2 from the germline V gene are ENHRY and SYGVKD. The CDR3 bases are TGTGCCATCAGGATTGAGATGAGCTCTGGAAACACCATATATTTT. It codes for CAIRIEMSSGNTIYF.

The gene calls are TRBV7-9 and TRBJ1-1; 7 bases are shared with TRBD1. Germline CDR1 reads SEHNR; CDR2 reads FQNEAQ (reference sequence). The CDR3 loop spans 16 amino acids. V dropped 5 bases and J dropped 2; count of bases not matched to a gene: 11. CDR3 amino acids: CASSPFRGTVNTEAFF. CDR3 coding DNA: TGTGCCAGCAGCCCCTTTAGGGGGACAGTCAACACTGAAGCTTTCTTT.

The CDR3 region is CASAPGHLYGYTF. CDR3 DNA sequence: TGTGCCAGTGCCCCGGGACATCTCTATGGCTACACCTTC. The chain links TRBV27 to TRBJ1-2; D perhaps matches TRBD1 (6 bases). The CDR3 totals 13 residues. V dropped 9 bases and J dropped 4 bases, with 15 bases sitting between them. The germline V gene encodes CDR1 MNHEY and CDR2 SMNVEV (reference sequence).

The V and J genes are TRBV15 and TRBJ1-5; 7 positions agree with TRBD1. V shed 4 bases and J 1 base; nucleotides not matched to a gene: 4. Germline-derived CDR1 and CDR2 are LNHNV and YYDKDF (reference sequence). The CDR3 is 15 amino acids. The CDR3 loop reads CATSMTGSSNQPQHF. The CDR3 nucleotides are TGTGCCACCAGCATGACAGGGTCGAGCAATCAGCCCCAGCATTTT. Complete variable domain (other parts from reference TRBV15 and TRBJ1-5): DAMVIQNPRYQVTQFGKPVTLSCSQTLNHNVMYWYQQKSSQAPKLLFHYYDKDFNNEADTPDNFQSRRPNTSFCFLDIRSPGLGDTAMYLCATSMTGSSNQPQHFGDGTRLSIL.

V usage is TRBV9 and J usage is TRBJ1-1; D unresolved. The CDR3 covers 11 residues. V was shortened by 4 bases and J by 9 bases, with 10 bases between the two germline ends. The germline V gene has CDR1 SGDLS and CDR2 YYNGEE. The CDR3 coding sequence is TGTGCCAGCAGCCTCGACGGTCAAGCTTTCTTT. Protein: CASSLDGQAFF. The whole variable domain, remainder taken from reference TRBV9 and TRBJ1-1, is DSGVTQTPKHLITATGQRVTLRCSPRSGDLSVYWYQQSLDQGLQFLIQYYNGEERAKGNILERFSAQQFPDLHSELNLSSLELGDSALYFCASSLDGQAFFGQGTRLTVV.

The chain joins TRBV27 to TRBJ2-6; the D gene could be TRBD1 or TRBD2 (5 bases each). The germline V gene encodes CDR1 MNHEY and CDR2 SMNVEV (reference sequence). The CDR3 totals 18 residues. Trimming stripped 0 bases from V and 2 bases from J, with 14 bases between. The DNA of the CDR3 is TGTGCCAGCAGTTTATCATTGGGGGTGGGGGCTGGGGCCAACGTCCTGACTTTC. Amino acid sequence: CASSLSLGVGAGANVLTF.

This chain connects TRBV6-1 to TRBJ2-7; D might be TRBD2 (5 bases). V shed 2 bases and J shed 5 bases, with 13 bases lying between them. The CDR3 is 14 residues long. CDR1 MNHNS and CDR2 SASEGT come from the germline V gene. CDR3 protein: CASSERSFGDEQYF. Here the CDR3 DNA reads TGTGCCAGCAGTGAAAGGAGTTTCGGGGACGAGCAGTACTTC.

This CDR3 reads CASSLDWGGSYNEQFF. The CDR3 bases are TGTGCCAGCAGCTTAGATTGGGGCGGTTCCTACAATGAGCAGTTCTTC. The chain recombines TRBV11-2 with TRBJ2-1; the D gene is possibly TRBD1 (5 bases). Trimming removed 0 bases at V and 1 base at J, with 10 bases between. CDR1 SGHAT and CDR2 FQNNGV come from the germline V gene. This CDR3 region has 16 residues.

The J gene is TRBJ1-4, the V gene TRBV4-1; 9 nucleotides match TRBD1. The V segment lost 8 bases and the J segment 0 bases; nucleotides outside the gene matches: 4. The CDR3 runs to 15 residues. Germline CDR1 and CDR2: MGHRA and YSYEKL. CDR3 sequence (DNA): TGCGCCAGCGGACAGGGGCCGTCAACTAATGAAAAACTGTTTTTT. This translates into CASGQGPSTNEKLFF.

The genes are TRBV5-1 and TRBJ2-1; 7 bases fit TRBD1. Germline V gives CDR1 SGHRS, CDR2 YFSETQ. This CDR3 comprises 12 residues. The V segment lost 4 bases and the J segment 8 bases; nucleotides outside the gene matches: 3. CDR3 in DNA: TGCGCCAGCAGCCCCGGGACAGATGAGCAGTTCTTC. Translating it yields CASSPGTDEQFF.

V and J are TRBV11-2 and TRBJ2-7; D gene uncertain. CDR1 SGHAT and CDR2 FQNNGV come from the germline V gene. Trimming took 5 bases from V and 2 from J, leaving 16 bases between them. The CDR3 spans 15 residues. The CDR3 protein is CASSIPGSRAYEQYF. The CDR3 coding sequence is TGTGCCAGCAGCATCCCCGGGTCCCGGGCCTACGAGCAGTACTTC.

V is TRBV5-4 and J is TRBJ2-7, with D perhaps assigned TRBD1 or TRBD2 (6 bases each). CDR3 length: 16 amino acids. Per germline, CDR1 SGHNT and CDR2 YYREEE (reference sequence). The V end was cut by 2 bases, the J end by 2 bases, with 17 bases between. CDR3 in amino acids: CASSFGGRGGTYEQYF. CDR3 coding DNA: TGTGCCAGCAGCTTTGGGGGCAGGGGAGGAACCTACGAGCAGTACTTC.

The chain links TRBV7-8 to TRBJ2-7; D perhaps matches TRBD2 (6 bases). Germline CDR1 reads SGHVS; CDR2 reads FQNEAQ. With 5 bases removed from V and 3 bases from J, the gap between germline ends came to 17 bases. The CDR3 is 15 amino acids. CDR3 protein: CASSPEGGRSYEQYF. DNA for the CDR3: TGTGCCAGCAGCCCGGAGGGTGGCAGGAGCTACGAGCAGTACTTC. The full variable domain, with the rest looked up from reference TRBV7-8 and TRBJ2-7, is GAGVSQSPRYKVAKRGQDVALRCDPISGHVSLFWYQQALGQGPEFLTYFQNEAQLDKSGLPSDRFFAERPEGSVSTLKIQRTQQEDSAVYLCASSPEGGRSYEQYFGPGTRLTVT.

The rearrangement links TRBV2 to TRBJ2-7; D may be TRBD2 (5 bases). CDR3 length: 12 amino acids. Trimming stripped 3 bases from V and 5 bases from J, with 8 bases between. CDR1 SNHLY and CDR2 FYNNEI come from the germline V gene. The DNA of the CDR3 is TGTGCCAGCAGTGATTCCGGGAACGAGCAGTACTTC. It is translated as CASSDSGNEQYF.

The chain couples TRBV28 to TRBJ2-7; no clear D gene. Deletions cut 7 bases from V and 3 bases from J, with 13 bases between. This CDR3 spans 13 amino acids. CDR1 and CDR2 (germline): MDHEN, SYDVKM. CDR3 nucleotides: TGTGCCAGCACCGCCGGCCCGGACTACGAGCAGTACTTC. It encodes CASTAGPDYEQYF.

V gene TRBV7-3 combines with J gene TRBJ2-7; D possibly corresponds to TRBD1 (6 bases). This CDR3 contains 13 residues. Germline values: CDR1 SGHTA, CDR2 FQGTGA. Trimming pared 5 bases from V and 5 bases from J, leaving 13 bases between. In nucleotides, the CDR3 is TGTGCCAGCAGCCAAACAGGGATCGACGAGCAGTACTTC. Residues: CASSQTGIDEQYF.

The chain employs TRBV6-5 and TRBJ1-6, with 7 bases that match TRBD1. The ends lost 3 bases at V and 4 bases at J; junction bases unmatched: 3. From germline, CDR1 is MNHEY and CDR2 SVGAGI. CDR3 length equals 15 residues. Here the CDR3 reads CASSYGTDYNSPLHF. The CDR3 coding sequence is TGTGCCAGCAGTTATGGGACAGATTATAATTCACCCCTCCACTTT.

Worth noting for this clone: The sample has other DNA sequences that encode this CDR3 too. This chain joins TRBV28 and TRBJ1-1; a weak D match, TRBD1 (5 bases). V dropped 5 bases and J dropped 0 bases, with 13 bases sitting between them. The CDR3 is made up of 15 amino acids. From germline, CDR1 is MDHEN and CDR2 SYDVKM. CDR3 coding DNA: TGTGCCAGCAGTCTACTCGACAGCTTGAACACTGAAGCTTTCTTT. Its translation: CASSLLDSLNTEAFF. The full variable domain, completed using reference TRBV28 and TRBJ1-1, is DVKVTQSSRYLVKRTGEKVFLECVQDMDHENMFWYRQDPGLGLRLIYFSYDVKMKEKGDIPEGYSVSREKKERFSLILESASTNQTSMYLCASSLLDSLNTEAFFGQGTRLTVV.

The V and J genes are TRBV27 and TRBJ1-1; no definite D call. The CDR3 spans 15 residues. CDR1 MNHEY and CDR2 SMNVEV come from the germline V gene (reference sequence). Trimming shortened V by 4 bases and J by 6 bases, and 18 bases separated the two germline ends. CDR3 sequence (DNA): TGTGCCAGCAGTTCCCCGCGAGGGCCCGACGCTGAAGCTTTCTTT. It translates to CASSSPRGPDAEAFF.

This chain links TRBV28 with TRBJ2-3, with D possibly TRBD1 on 6 matching bases. V lost 8 bases to trimming and J lost 4 bases, with 16 bases between them. Germline V gene lookup returns CDR1 MDHEN and CDR2 SYDVKM. The CDR3 length is 14 residues. The CDR3 is CASSGDTFADTQYF. CDR3 DNA: TGTGCCAGCTCAGGGGATACTTTCGCAGATACGCAGTATTTT.

This chain joins TRBV4-2 and TRBJ2-5; 7 nucleotides align to TRBD2. This CDR3 is 14 amino acids long. CDR1 and CDR2 (germline): LGHNA, YNFKEQ. Trimming cost V 1 base and J 5 bases; bases outside gene matches: 4. In DNA form, the CDR3 reads TGTGCCAGCAGCCAAGGGCAGGGAGGGGAGACCCAGTACTTC. It is translated as CASSQGQGGETQYF.

The rearrangement uses TRBV27 and TRBJ2-7; D is possibly TRBD2 (5 bases). Germline CDR1 MNHEY, CDR2 SMNVEV (reference sequence). The CDR3 has 11 amino acids. The V and J ends lost 6 bases and 6 bases respectively, with 9 bases between them. CDR3 sequence: CASRSGVEQYF. The CDR3 DNA is TGTGCCAGCAGGTCCGGGGTCGAGCAGTACTTC.

J is TRBJ1-5 and V is TRBV27; 7 positions match TRBD1. The V and J ends lost 4 bases and 5 bases, in that order; junction bases with no gene match: 5. In germline, CDR1 is MNHEY, CDR2 SMNVEV (reference sequence). This CDR3 has 14 residues. This CDR3 is CASSSAQGDQPQHF. In DNA form, the CDR3 reads TGTGCCAGCAGTTCCGCGCAGGGGGATCAGCCCCAGCATTTT.

This sequence joins TRBV27 and TRBJ2-1; 9 nucleotides match TRBD1. Unmatched junction bases numbered 2, after V lost 3 bases and J lost 5 bases. The CDR3 spans 14 residues. Germline-derived CDR1 and CDR2 are MNHEY and SMNVEV (reference sequence). This CDR3 reads CASSLTGGNNEQFF. DNA for the CDR3: TGTGCCAGCAGTTTGACAGGGGGGAACAATGAGCAGTTCTTC.

The rearrangement uses TRBV7-8 and TRBJ2-7; TRBD2 aligns across 12 bases. This CDR3 has 14 residues. With V trimmed by 5 bases and J by 3 bases, 2 bases remained unmatched. Germline CDR1 is SGHVS and CDR2 is FQNEAQ. CDR3 region: CASSPTSGGYEQYF. In DNA form, the CDR3 reads TGTGCCAGCAGCCCGACTAGCGGGGGCTACGAGCAGTACTTC. Complete variable domain (other parts from reference TRBV7-8 and TRBJ2-7): GAGVSQSPRYKVAKRGQDVALRCDPISGHVSLFWYQQALGQGPEFLTYFQNEAQLDKSGLPSDRFFAERPEGSVSTLKIQRTQQEDSAVYLCASSPTSGGYEQYFGPGTRLTVT.

This rearrangement joins TRBV11-2 to TRBJ2-5, with D possibly TRBD2 on 6 matching bases. TRBJ2-7 explains the end of the DNA better; the J call may be wrong. This CDR3 spans 19 amino acids. Germline values: CDR1 SGHAT, CDR2 FQNNGV. In nucleotides, the CDR3 is TGTGCCAGCAGCTTGGGCAGCCCTTCTAGCGCCTATCATTGGTACGAGCAGTACTTC. Translation gives CASSLGSPSSAYHWYEQYF.